One T cell receptor beta chain is described in this entry. Genomic DNA acted as the template from which TCR beta VDJ combination and CDR3 sequence profiling were carried out. TCRdb re-called the reads with MiXCR, one entry per CDR3 protein. The sample has fewer than 200,000 distinct CDR3 sequences, 70% to 75% seen once; the top ten hold around 45%. Only patients with CD8+CD57+ cell expansion on flow cytometry were chosen for sequencing. This specimen comes from a study of CD8+CD57+ T cells in acquired aplastic anemia. Sequenced sample: sorted CD4+, CD8+, or CD8+CD57+ T cells (not recorded which) from PBMCs. This sequence originates from a human donor with aplastic anemia.

The CDR3 sequence is CASSLRTGAGNTIYF. The CDR3 DNA reads TGTGCCAGCAGTTTACGGACAGGGGCTGGAAACACCATATATTTT. The rearrangement links TRBV12-3 or TRBV12-4 to TRBJ1-3; 9 bases map to TRBD1. V trimming: 2 bases; J trimming: 2 bases; junction bases outside the gene matches: 1. The CDR3 is made up of 15 amino acids.